The 30 T cell receptor beta chains in this list originate from one sample, sequenced in a study of blood T cell repertoires in COVID-19. Libraries were prepared by immunoSEQ multiplex PCR; TCRdb keeps only in-frame clonotypes and omits some of them. Of some 350,000 clones listed, 89% are singletons. The sample was peripheral blood. These receptors were taken from a woman aged 25 to 45 with COVID-19, enrolled during active disease.

This chain connects TRBV9 to TRBJ2-3; D is undetermined. The germline V and J ends were trimmed by 4 bases and 0 bases, with 15 bases remaining between them. Germline CDR1 and CDR2: SGDLS and YYNGEE. CDR3 size: 16 residues. This CDR3 is CASSRGGSDSTDTQYF. The CDR3, as DNA: TGTGCCAGCAGCCGTGGCGGAAGTGATAGCACAGATACGCAGTATTTT. Combining the CDR3 with reference TRBV9 and TRBJ2-3 gives the whole variable domain DSGVTQTPKHLITATGQRVTLRCSPRSGDLSVYWYQQSLDQGLQFLIQYYNGEERAKGNILERFSAQQFPDLHSELNLSSLELGDSALYFCASSRGGSDSTDTQYFGPGTRLTVL.

This chain links TRBV28 with TRBJ1-2; 10 nucleotides agree with TRBD1. There are 16 residues in the CDR3. V was pared by 5 bases and J by 1 base, with 7 bases of the junction left unmatched. CDR1 and CDR2 (germline): MDHEN, SYDVKM. CDR3 region: CASSPPDRGGNYGYTF. The CDR3 nucleotides read TGTGCCAGCAGTCCACCGGACAGGGGGGGTAACTATGGCTACACCTTC.

This clone appeared once. CDR3 sequence reads: CAPRLKYF. The CDR3, as DNA: TGTGCCCCTCGACTCAAGTACTTC. The chain employs TRBV27 and TRBJ2-5; D is ambiguous. Germline V gene lookup returns CDR1 MNHEY and CDR2 SMNVEV (reference sequence). This CDR3 has 8 amino acids. V gave up 11 bases and J gave up 12 bases, with 10 bases separating them.

The chain joins TRBV7-9 to TRBJ1-2; D might be TRBD1 (6 bases). Germline CDR1 and CDR2: SEHNR and FQNEAQ (reference sequence). V lost 4 bases and J lost 2, with 23 bases in between. The CDR3 spans 18 residues. CDR3 coding DNA: TGTGCCAGCAGCTCCCGAGTCACTGGGGGCAGGGAGAACTATGGCTACACCTTC. This translates into CASSSRVTGGRENYGYTF. Combining the CDR3 with reference TRBV7-9 and TRBJ1-2 gives the whole variable domain DTGVSQNPRHKITKRGQNVTFRCDPISEHNRLYWYRQTLGQGPEFLTYFQNEAQLEKSRLLSDRFSAERPKGSFSTLEIQRTEQGDSAMYLCASSSRVTGGRENYGYTFGSGTRLTVV.

V usage is TRBV19 and J usage is TRBJ2-3; TRBD2 might be the D (5 bases). Germline V gene lookup returns CDR1 LNHDA and CDR2 SQIVND (reference sequence). The CDR3 consists of 15 residues. Trimming left V 2 bases short and J 0 bases short, with 9 bases between. DNA of the CDR3: TGTGCCAGTAGTATATTCGGCGGGAGCACAGATACGCAGTATTTT. This translates into CASSIFGGSTDTQYF.

This chain connects TRBV7-9 to TRBJ2-1; TRBD2 might be the D (5 bases). The V end was cut by 5 bases, the J end by 8 bases, with 16 bases between. CDR1 is SEHNR and CDR2 is FQNEAQ in the germline V gene (reference sequence). This CDR3 has 14 amino acids. The DNA for the CDR3 is TGTGCCAGCAGCCCCGGGGATATTAGGGATGAGCAGTTCTTC. It codes for CASSPGDIRDEQFF.

This chain uses TRBV6-1 with TRBJ1-4; D perhaps matches TRBD1 (6 bases). Trimming pared 3 bases from V and 5 bases from J, leaving 13 bases between. The length of the CDR3 is 15 residues. Per germline, CDR1 MNHNS and CDR2 SASEGT. The CDR3 protein is CASSDGGARNEKLFF. The CDR3 DNA reads as TGTGCCAGCAGTGATGGGGGGGCCCGGAATGAAAAACTGTTTTTT.

The rearrangement uses TRBV11-2 and TRBJ2-2; 10 bases map to TRBD1. V lost 5 bases to trimming and J lost 3 bases; unmatched junction nucleotides: 3. The CDR3 is 15 amino acids. Germline assignment: CDR1 SGHAT and CDR2 FQNNGV. The chain's CDR3 is CASSTDRGHTGELFF. Here the CDR3 DNA reads TGTGCCAGCAGCACCGACAGGGGGCACACCGGGGAGCTGTTTTTT.

The chain couples TRBV5-1 to TRBJ2-1; unclear D gene. Trimming pared 3 bases from V and 7 bases from J, leaving 5 bases between. Germline assignment: CDR1 SGHRS and CDR2 YFSETQ. This CDR3 is 11 amino acids long. CDR3 sequence (DNA): TGCGCCAGCAGCTCGACTAATGAGCAGTTCTTC. Translation gives CASSSTNEQFF.

The chain has TRBV19 and TRBJ2-5, with TRBD2 as a possible D gene (6 bases). The V end lost 7 bases, the J end lost 4 bases, and 13 bases lay between the germline ends. Germline lookup yields CDR1 LNHDA and CDR2 SQIVND (reference sequence). The CDR3 consists of 13 residues. CDR3 in DNA: TGTGCCAGTAAGGGCCAGGGAGGAGAGACCCAGTACTTC. This sequence encodes CASKGQGGETQYF.

The chain recombines TRBV24-1 with TRBJ2-3; D not certain. There are 13 residues in the CDR3. The germline V and J ends were trimmed by 3 bases and 2 bases, with 5 bases remaining between them. From germline, CDR1 is KGHDR and CDR2 SFDVKD. The CDR3, as DNA: TGTGCCACCAGTGATCAAAACACAGATACGCAGTATTTT. Translating it yields CATSDQNTDTQYF.

On this clone: Other DNA sequences in the same sample also yield this CDR3. The chain links TRBV10-3 to TRBJ2-5, with D possibly being TRBD2 (6 bases). Germline values: CDR1 ENHRY, CDR2 SYGVKD. Trimming pared 6 bases from V and 5 bases from J, leaving 10 bases between. The CDR3 spans 12 residues. The DNA of the CDR3 is TGTGCCATCAGCGGGACTCAGGAGACCCAGTACTTC. It codes for CAISGTQETQYF.

The V call is TRBV24-1, the J call TRBJ1-2; TRBD1 aligns across 11 bases. Germline V gives CDR1 KGHDR, CDR2 SFDVKD. The trim removed 2 bases at V and 6 bases at J, leaving 7 bases unmatched. The CDR3 is 16 amino acids. Here the CDR3 DNA reads TGTGCCACCAGTGATTCGGACAGGGGGCGCGTCGATGGCTACACCTTC. Its protein product is CATSDSDRGRVDGYTF.

CDR3 in amino acids: CASSPGTGGPYGYTF. CDR3 in DNA: TGTGCCAGCTCACCGGGGACAGGGGGTCCCTATGGCTACACCTTC. The chain links TRBV18 to TRBJ1-2; 11 positions agree with TRBD1. V was clipped by 3 bases and J by 4 bases; unmatched bases: 4. Germline CDR1 KGHSH, CDR2 LQKENI. The CDR3 is 15 amino acids.

The V call is TRBV28, the J call TRBJ1-5; 12 bases agree with TRBD1. Germline V gene sequence: CDR1 MDHEN, CDR2 SYDVKM. This CDR3 comprises 17 residues. V gave up 5 bases and J gave up 2 bases; unmatched junction bases: 7. CDR3 coding DNA: TGTGCCAGCAGTCCCCGGGACAGGGGGCATCGCAATCAGCCCCAGCATTTT. Its protein product is CASSPRDRGHRNQPQHF.

In this sample, this clone turned up once. The rearrangement links TRBV30 to TRBJ1-1; D remains ambiguous. Germline loops: CDR1 GTSNPN, CDR2 SVGIG (reference sequence). The CDR3 contains 12 residues. With 8 bases removed from V and 1 base from J, the gap between germline ends came to 11 bases. The CDR3 region has the DNA TGTGCCGGAGGTGGGGAGAACACTGAAGCTTTCTTT. It specifies CAGGGENTEAFF.

This chain connects TRBV12-3 or TRBV12-4 to TRBJ2-1; D is unresolved. CDR3 length equals 12 residues. Trimming pared 5 bases from V and 5 bases from J, leaving 7 bases between. For the CDR3, the DNA is TGTGCCAGCAGTCAACTCAACAATGAGCAGTTCTTC. Its protein product is CASSQLNNEQFF.

This clone showed up just a few times. The V gene is TRBV2, the J gene TRBJ2-3; 11 positions match TRBD2. CDR3 size: 13 residues. Germline V lookup: CDR1 SNHLY, CDR2 FYNNEI. Unmatched junction bases numbered 4, after V lost 6 bases and J lost 8 bases. The CDR3 nucleotides read TGTGCCAGCAGAGGGACTAGCGGCGGTACGCAGTATTTT. Its translation: CASRGTSGGTQYF.

This chain connects TRBV7-2 to TRBJ2-2, with 10 bases that match TRBD2. The CDR3 sequence is 17 residues long. Germline V gives CDR1 SGHTA, CDR2 FQGNSA. With 1 base clipped from V and 7 bases from J, the junction kept 9 bases outside the gene matches. CDR3 sequence (DNA): TGTGCCAGCAGCTTAGACCTAGCGGGGGTCAGTATCGGGGAGCTGTTTTTT. It is translated as CASSLDLAGVSIGELFF.

This rearrangement joins TRBV6-5 to TRBJ1-1, with D perhaps matching TRBD1 (5 bases). Deletions cut 4 bases from V and 5 bases from J, with 14 bases between. Germline assignment: CDR1 MNHEY and CDR2 SVGAGI. This CDR3 contains 14 residues. The DNA for the CDR3 is TGTGCCAGCAGTTTGGGGGGGTCGTCGACTGAAGCTTTCTTT. Amino acid sequence: CASSLGGSSTEAFF.

V is TRBV5-1 and J is TRBJ1-1; D not resolved. This CDR3 has 16 residues. Germline values: CDR1 SGHRS, CDR2 YFSETQ. Trimming took 0 bases from V and 0 from J, leaving 12 bases between them. The CDR3 reads CASSLDVNHLNTEAFF. CDR3 in DNA: TGCGCCAGCAGCTTGGATGTCAACCACTTGAACACTGAAGCTTTCTTT.

The CDR3 coding sequence is TGTGCCAGCAGCGCCAGCGGGCGGGGGAGCTCCTACGAGCAGTACTTC. Protein product: CASSASGRGSSYEQYF. V and J are TRBV7-2 and TRBJ2-7; 7 positions agree with TRBD2. V gave up 5 bases and J gave up 0 bases; unmatched junction bases: 10. The germline CDR1 and CDR2 sequences are SGHTA and FQGNSA. This CDR3 comprises 16 residues.

CDR3 sequence (DNA): TGTGCCAGCTCACCACTAGGGGACAGGGGGAACACTGAAGCTTTCTTT. Its translation: CASSPLGDRGNTEAFF. The V gene is TRBV18, the J gene TRBJ1-1; 10 nucleotides line up with TRBD1. The germline V gene encodes CDR1 KGHSH and CDR2 LQKENI. V gave up 1 base and J gave up 1 base; unmatched junction bases: 3. The CDR3 totals 16 residues.

The genes are TRBV6-5 and TRBJ2-7; 7 positions agree with TRBD1. V was pared by 6 bases and J by 2 bases, with 4 bases of the junction left unmatched. The CDR3 is 13 amino acids. Germline CDR1 is MNHEY and CDR2 is SVGAGI. CDR3 protein: CASRFRGTYEQYF. As DNA, the CDR3 is TGTGCCAGCAGATTCAGGGGGACCTACGAGCAGTACTTC.

The V call is TRBV2, the J call TRBJ1-2; unclear D gene. Germline values: CDR1 SNHLY, CDR2 FYNNEI. CDR3 length: 14 amino acids. Trimming shortened V by 5 bases and J by 3 bases, and 13 bases separated the two germline ends. The CDR3 spells CASSRLGSDYGYTF. In nucleotides, the CDR3 is TGTGCCAGCAGTCGACTCGGCAGTGACTATGGCTACACCTTC.

This rearrangement joins TRBV19 to TRBJ1-1; TRBD1 aligns across 9 bases. This CDR3 spans 17 amino acids. V dropped 1 base and J dropped 0; count of bases not matched to a gene: 6. Germline V gene lookup returns CDR1 LNHDA and CDR2 SQIVND (reference sequence). CDR3 in DNA: TGTGCCAGTAGTATAGCCGACAGGGGGTGGATGAACACTGAAGCTTTCTTT. This encodes CASSIADRGWMNTEAFF.

The chain has TRBV28 and TRBJ1-6; 7 nucleotides match TRBD1. With V trimmed by 4 bases and J by 7 bases, 7 bases remained unmatched. The CDR3 contains 15 residues. Germline V gene lookup returns CDR1 MDHEN and CDR2 SYDVKM. In DNA form, the CDR3 reads TGTGCCAGCAGTTCCCGACAGGGAAGGAATTCACCCCTCCACTTT. Protein sequence: CASSSRQGRNSPLHF.

CDR3 coding DNA: TGTGCCAGCAGCGCAGGGACTAGCGGGAAAGAGACCCAGTACTTC. Its translation: CASSAGTSGKETQYF. The V call is TRBV6-5, the J call TRBJ2-5, with 13 bases identical to TRBD2. The germline CDR1 and CDR2 sequences are MNHEY and SVGAGI. The CDR3 runs 15 residues. Trimming at V came to 6 bases and at J to 3 bases, leaving 4 bases not matched to a gene.

V usage is TRBV5-4 and J usage is TRBJ2-2; 8 nucleotides line up with TRBD1. J was trimmed by 0 bases and V by 3 bases; bases with no gene match: 7. CDR1 is SGHNT, CDR2 YYREEE, per germline (reference sequence). The CDR3 loop spans 17 amino acids. The DNA of the CDR3 is TGTGCCAGCAGCTCACAGACAGGGGCGACGAACACCGGGGAGCTGTTTTTT. It encodes CASSSQTGATNTGELFF.

This clone has just one count. This chain joins TRBV5-6 and TRBJ2-1, with 8 bases lining up with TRBD2. Per germline, CDR1 SGHDT and CDR2 YYEEEE. CDR3 length equals 15 residues. V trimming: 0 bases; J trimming: 3 bases; junction bases outside the gene matches: 2. The CDR3 here is CASSLAGGLYNEQFF. The CDR3 bases are TGTGCCAGCAGCTTGGCGGGGGGGCTCTACAATGAGCAGTTCTTC.